This TCR beta chain was sequenced during a study of blood T cells in healthy people across ages. Then a second PCR, running about 7 to 11 cycles, was carried out with a sample-barcoded 5' primer and a J-beta primer mix. Researchers report that a template-switch adaptor with 12 random nucleotides tagged each cDNA molecule. Using its own MiXCR run on the 5' RACE reads, TCRdb lists one record per CDR3 protein. The sample holds about 1.4 million distinct CDR3 sequences, around 59% seen once. PBMCs, at least 7 million per sample, were isolated. The CDR3 length is 14 residues. The V and J ends lost 8 bases and 4 bases, in that order; junction bases with no gene match: 8. Germline CDR1 SGHTA, CDR2 FQGNSA. Notes on this clonotype: Its target is not known.

Whole-study findings and limits: A roughly linear age-dependent decrease characterized TCR beta diversity per million T cells.

The gene calls are TRBV7-2 and TRBJ1-3; 7 positions match TRBD1. Input material: blood. This receptor was identified in a man between 18 and 35 years old in good health. The CDR3 DNA reads as TGTGCCAGCCAGGGGGAGATCGTAGGAAACACCATATATTTT. This gives the protein CASQGEIVGNTIYF.